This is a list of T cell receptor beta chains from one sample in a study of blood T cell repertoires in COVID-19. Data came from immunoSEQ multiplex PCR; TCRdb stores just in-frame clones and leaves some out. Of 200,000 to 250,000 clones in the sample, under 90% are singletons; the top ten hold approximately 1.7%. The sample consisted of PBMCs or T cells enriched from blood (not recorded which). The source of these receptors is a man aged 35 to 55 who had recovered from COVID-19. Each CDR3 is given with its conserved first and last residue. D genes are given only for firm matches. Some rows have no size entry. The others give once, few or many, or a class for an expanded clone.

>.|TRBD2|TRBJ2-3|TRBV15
TGTGCCACCAGCAGAGAGCAGGGACTAGCGGGAGGTACAGATACGCAGTATTTT
CATSREQGLAGGTDTQYF
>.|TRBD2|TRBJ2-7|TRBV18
TGTGCCAGCTCACCGGGACTAGCGGGCGGTACCTACGAGCAGTACTTC
CASSPGLAGGTYEQYF
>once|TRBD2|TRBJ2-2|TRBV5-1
TGCGCCAGCAGCTTGGCCCCGGGACTAGCGGTAGAGGGAGGAACCGGGGAGCTGTTTTTT
CASSLAPGLAVEGGTGELFF
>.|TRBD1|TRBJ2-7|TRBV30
TGTGCCTGGAGGGGACAGCTCATCTACGAGCAGTACTTC
CAWRGQLIYEQYF
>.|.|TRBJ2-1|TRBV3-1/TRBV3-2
TGTGCCAGCAGCCAAGATGCCCTAGCTCCTGGCAATGAGCAGTTCTTC
CASSQDALAPGNEQFF
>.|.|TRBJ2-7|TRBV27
TGTGCCAGCAGTTTTGGTGGGATCAGGGGCGAGCAGTACTTC
CASSFGGIRGEQYF
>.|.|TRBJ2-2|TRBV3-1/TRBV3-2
TGTGCCAGCAGCCCTTCCGATCGGGGCGGGGAGCTGTTTTTT
CASSPSDRGGELFF
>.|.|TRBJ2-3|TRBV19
TGTGCCAGTAGTTTCTCGGAACTAGTAGGAGCAGATACGCAGTATTTT
CASSFSELVGADTQYF
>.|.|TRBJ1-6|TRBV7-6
TGTGCCAGCAGCTTATCGCGCCATAGCTCCTATAATTCACCCCTCCACTTT
CASSLSRHSSYNSPLHF
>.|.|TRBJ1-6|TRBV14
TGTGCCAGCAGCCACCGCAGGCGAAGCTCCTATAATTCACCCCTCCACTTT
CASSHRRRSSYNSPLHF
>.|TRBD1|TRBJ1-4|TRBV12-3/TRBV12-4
TGTGCCATCGCAGGGGGCTCATATGAAAAACTGTTTTTT
CAIAGGSYEKLFF
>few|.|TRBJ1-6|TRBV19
TGTGCCAGTACCCCCGAACTACTGCAGGGAACCTATAATTCACCCCTCCACTTT
CASTPELLQGTYNSPLHF
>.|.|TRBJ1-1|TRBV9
TGTGCCAGCAGCAAAAGGGGGGGAAAGTACACTGAAGCTTTCTTT
CASSKRGGKYTEAFF
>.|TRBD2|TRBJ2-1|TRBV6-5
TGTGCCAGCAGTTGGATGACTAGCGGGAGCTTCTTGTTCTTC
CASSWMTSGSFLFF
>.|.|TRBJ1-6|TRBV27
TGTGCCAGCAGTCTTTCCCTCACAGGGACCCTCCACTTT
CASSLSLTGTLHF
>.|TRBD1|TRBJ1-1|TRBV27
TGTGCCAGCAGACACCAATCCCGACAGGGTGGTGAAGCTTTCTTT
CASRHQSRQGGEAFF
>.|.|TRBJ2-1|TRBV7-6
TGTGCCAGTTCTACCTACAATGAGCAGTTCTTC
CASSTYNEQFF
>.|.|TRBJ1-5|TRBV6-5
TGTGCCAGCAGTTACTCGAGACAGGGCAATCAGCCCCAGCATTTT
CASSYSRQGNQPQHF
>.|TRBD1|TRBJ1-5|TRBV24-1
TGTGCCACCAGTGATTCCTCACAGGGGGCGAATCAGCCCCAGCATTTT
CATSDSSQGANQPQHF
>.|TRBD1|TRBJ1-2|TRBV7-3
TGTGCCAGCAGCTTAAGACAGGGCGGGGAGTATGGCTACACCTTC
CASSLRQGGEYGYTF
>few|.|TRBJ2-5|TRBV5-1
TGCGCCAGCAGCTTGGCGGGTTTGGGGGGCCAAGAGACCCAGTACTTC
CASSLAGLGGQETQYF
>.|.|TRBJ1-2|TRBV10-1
TGCGCCAGCAGTGAGGGAACTAGGGGCTACACCTTC
CASSEGTRGYTF
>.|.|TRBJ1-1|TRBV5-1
TGCGCCAGCAGCTCGTACGGACACCTGAACACTGAAGCTTTCTTT
CASSSYGHLNTEAFF
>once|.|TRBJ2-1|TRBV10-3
TGTGCCATCATACCTGACGGGGCCTACAATGAGCAGTTCTTC
CAIIPDGAYNEQFF
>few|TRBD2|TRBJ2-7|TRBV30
TGTGCCTGGAGCCTAGCGGGATACGAGCAGTACTTC
CAWSLAGYEQYF
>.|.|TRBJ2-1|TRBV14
TGTGCCAGCAGCCGAATGAGCTCCTACAATGAGCAGTTCTTC
CASSRMSSYNEQFF